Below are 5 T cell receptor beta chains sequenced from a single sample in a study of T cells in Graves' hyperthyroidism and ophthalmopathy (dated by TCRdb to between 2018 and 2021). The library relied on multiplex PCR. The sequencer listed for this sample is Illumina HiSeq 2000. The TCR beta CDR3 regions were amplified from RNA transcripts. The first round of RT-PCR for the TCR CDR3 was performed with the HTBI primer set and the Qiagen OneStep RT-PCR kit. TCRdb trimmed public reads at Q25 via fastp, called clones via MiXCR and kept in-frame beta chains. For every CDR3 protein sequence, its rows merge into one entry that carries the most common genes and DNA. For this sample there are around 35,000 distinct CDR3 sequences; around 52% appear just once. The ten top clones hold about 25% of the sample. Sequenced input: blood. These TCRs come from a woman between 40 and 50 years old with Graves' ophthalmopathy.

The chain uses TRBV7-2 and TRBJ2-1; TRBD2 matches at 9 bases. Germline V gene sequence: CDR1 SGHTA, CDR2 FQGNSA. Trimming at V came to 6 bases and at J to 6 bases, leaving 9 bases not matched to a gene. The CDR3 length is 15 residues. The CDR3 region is CASRIAGVDFNEQFF. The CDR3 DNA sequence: TGTGCCAGCAGGATAGCGGGGGTTGATTTCAATGAGCAGTTCTTC.

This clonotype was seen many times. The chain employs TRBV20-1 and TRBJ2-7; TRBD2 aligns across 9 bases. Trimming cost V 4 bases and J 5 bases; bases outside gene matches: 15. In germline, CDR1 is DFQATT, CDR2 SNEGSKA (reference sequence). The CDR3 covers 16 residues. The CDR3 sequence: CSAIGTSTRRADEQYF. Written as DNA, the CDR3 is TGCAGTGCTATTGGGACTAGCACCCGGAGGGCGGACGAGCAGTACTTC.

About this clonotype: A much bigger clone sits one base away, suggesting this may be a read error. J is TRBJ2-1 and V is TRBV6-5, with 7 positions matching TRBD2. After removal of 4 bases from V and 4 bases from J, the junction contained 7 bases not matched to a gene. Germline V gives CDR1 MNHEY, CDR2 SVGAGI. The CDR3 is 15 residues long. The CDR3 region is CASSFGGESYNEQFF. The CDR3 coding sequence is TGTGCCAGCAGTTTTGGGGGGGAGTCATACAATGAGCAGTTCTTC.

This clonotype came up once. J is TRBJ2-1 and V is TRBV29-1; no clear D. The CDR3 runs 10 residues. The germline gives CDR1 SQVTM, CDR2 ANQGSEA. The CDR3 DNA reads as TGCACCGTGACCTACAATGAGCAGTTCTTC. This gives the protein CTVTYNEQFF.

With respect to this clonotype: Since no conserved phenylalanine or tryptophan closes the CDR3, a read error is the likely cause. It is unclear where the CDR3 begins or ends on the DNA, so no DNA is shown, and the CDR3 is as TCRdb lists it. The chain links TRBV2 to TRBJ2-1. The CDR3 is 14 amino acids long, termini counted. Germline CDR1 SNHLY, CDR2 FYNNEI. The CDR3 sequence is CASGSGTTYNEQLI.